This TCR beta chain was identified in a study of shared clonotypes between healthy human individuals. General observations from the study: Sorted-subset sequencing, rarefaction showed, was incomplete despite large depth.

Assay: immunoSEQ multiplex PCR; the TCRdb copy retains only in-frame clones and omits some. The sample consists of about 1.5 million clones, 95% to 99% of them appearing once. CDR1 is SGHRS, CDR2 YFSETQ, per germline. This CDR3 spans 17 amino acids. Germline trimming cut 4 bases from V and 4 bases from J; bases unmatched to any gene: 8. About this clone itself: Its specificity is not known.

The chain joins TRBV5-1 to TRBJ2-5, with TRBD2 identical over 15 bases. The source is a man under 40 in good health. Sequences were obtained from naive CD4+ T cells sorted from blood. Subset noted: CD45RA+ positively selected. CDR3 residues: CASSPGLAGGPRETQYF. In DNA form, the CDR3 reads TGCGCCAGCAGCCCCGGACTAGCGGGAGGGCCGCGAGAGACCCAGTACTTC.